Each of the 14 T cell receptor beta chains below was sequenced from the same sample in a study of shared clonotypes between healthy human individuals. Sequencing used immunoSEQ multiplex PCR; TCRdb keeps in-frame clones, though not all of them. Here the sample spans some 1 million clones, about 75% being singletons. What was sequenced was memory CD4+ T cells sorted from blood. Specified subset: CD45RA-negative fraction. These receptors were obtained from a man aged 18 to 30 in good health.

This chain joins TRBV20-1 and TRBJ2-7; D is unclear. The V and J ends lost 5 bases and 4 bases respectively, with 6 bases between them. CDR3 size: 10 residues. Germline V gene data show CDR1 as DFQATT and CDR2 as SNEGSKA (reference sequence). The CDR3 coding sequence is TGCAGTGCTTCTGGGTACGAGCAGTACTTC. The encoded protein is CSASGYEQYF.

The chain uses TRBV6-1 and TRBJ2-7; D is possibly TRBD1 (5 bases). V gave up 2 bases and J gave up 3 bases, with 11 bases separating them. CDR1 is MNHNS, CDR2 SASEGT, per germline. This CDR3 spans 14 amino acids. CDR3 DNA: TGTGCCAGCAGTGAACACAGGATTAGCTACGAGCAGTACTTC. Its translation is CASSEHRISYEQYF.

The rearrangement joins TRBV27 to TRBJ2-7; 7 nucleotides agree with TRBD1. The CDR3 has 14 residues. J gave up 3 bases and V 8 bases, and 10 bases lay outside the gene matches. Germline lookup yields CDR1 MNHEY and CDR2 SMNVEV (reference sequence). The CDR3: CASSRVSGGYEQYF. CDR3 in DNA: TGTGCCAGCTCCCGGGTCTCAGGGGGCTACGAGCAGTACTTC.

J is TRBJ2-1 and V is TRBV11-3, with TRBD1 identical over 10 bases. Germline V gives CDR1 SGHNT, CDR2 YENEEA. V lost 5 bases and J lost 0; bases outside the gene matches: 7. CDR3 length: 17 residues. For the CDR3, the DNA is TGTGCCAGCAGCACTTGGACAGGGGGGAGCTCCTACAATGAGCAGTTCTTC. Translated, it gives CASSTWTGGSSYNEQFF.

The CDR3, as DNA: TGTGCCAGCAGTTACAGGGGAGGAGGCTACGAGCAGTACTTC. This encodes CASSYRGGGYEQYF. The chain carries TRBV6-5 and TRBJ2-7, with a tentative D call TRBD2 (6 bases). The germline V gene has CDR1 MNHEY and CDR2 SVGAGI. The CDR3 consists of 14 residues. V was trimmed by 2 bases and J by 3 bases, leaving 11 bases between them.

The gene calls are TRBV7-2 and TRBJ1-3; D remains ambiguous. V lost 1 base to trimming and J lost 4 bases, with 8 bases between them. Germline V gives CDR1 SGHTA, CDR2 FQGNSA. This CDR3 region has 14 residues. CDR3 bases: TGTGCCAGCAGCTTAGATTTTGGGGGAAACACCATATATTTT. It is translated as CASSLDFGGNTIYF.

The chain uses TRBV4-3 and TRBJ2-7; 8 nucleotides line up with TRBD2. The CDR3 loop spans 15 amino acids. V lost 3 bases, J lost 0 bases, and 4 bases stayed unmatched. Germline V gene sequence: CDR1 LGHNA, CDR2 YSLEER. For the CDR3, the DNA is TGCGCCAGCAGCCACGCTAGCGGGTCCTCCTACGAGCAGTACTTC. Translating it yields CASSHASGSSYEQYF.

This clone turned up a few times. V and J are TRBV6-6 and TRBJ2-5; 8 bases map to TRBD2. The CDR3 spans 14 residues. Germline V gene data show CDR1 as MNHNY and CDR2 as SVGAGI (reference sequence). V was pared by 4 bases and J by 2 bases, with 3 bases of the junction left unmatched. The CDR3 reads CASSSTSAQETQYF. In DNA, the CDR3 is TGTGCCAGCAGTTCGACTAGCGCGCAAGAGACCCAGTACTTC.

Worth noting for this clone: This likely traces to a read error, being one base from a far larger clone. Other DNA sequences in this sample translate to the same CDR3. The rearrangement uses TRBV7-9 and TRBJ1-1, with unresolved D. This CDR3 is built from 13 residues. Germline V gives CDR1 SEHNR, CDR2 FQNEAQ (reference sequence). The ends were cut back, 9 bases at V and 0 bases at J, with 11 bases in the middle. Written as DNA, the CDR3 is TGTGCCAGTAGCCCTAATATGAACACTGAAGCTTTCTTT. It yields the protein CASSPNMNTEAFF. Full variable domain (outside the CDR3, taken from reference TRBV7-9 and TRBJ1-1): DTGVSQNPRHKITKRGQNVTFRCDPISEHNRLYWYRQTLGQGPEFLTYFQNEAQLEKSRLLSDRFSAERPKGSFSTLEIQRTEQGDSAMYLCASSPNMNTEAFFGQGTRLTVV.

V gene TRBV5-1 combines with J gene TRBJ2-3; TRBD2 matches 7 bases. The CDR3 has 16 residues. The germline CDR1 and CDR2 sequences are SGHRS and YFSETQ. The J segment lost 6 bases and the V segment lost 4 bases, leaving 14 bases of the junction unmatched. The CDR3 region is CASSMVGAGSRDTQYF. As DNA, the CDR3 is TGCGCCAGCAGCATGGTTGGAGCGGGATCACGGGATACGCAGTATTTT.

The chain employs TRBV7-9 and TRBJ2-1; no firm D call. Trimming took off 2 bases at V and 0 bases at J, with 11 bases between the two ends. CDR1 SEHNR and CDR2 FQNEAQ come from the germline V gene (reference sequence). CDR3 length: 16 amino acids. CDR3 protein: CASSLMRTSSYNEQFF. The CDR3 region has the DNA TGTGCCAGCAGCTTAATGAGGACGAGCTCCTACAATGAGCAGTTCTTC.

This clone has a single count. The same CDR3 can be traced to other DNA sequences in this sample. The chain has TRBV30 and TRBJ2-5; D remains unclear. The V and J ends lost 1 base and 2 bases respectively, with 2 bases between them. CDR3 length equals 11 residues. Germline assignment: CDR1 GTSNPN and CDR2 SVGIG (reference sequence). The CDR3 sequence: CAWSGQETQYF. DNA for the CDR3: TGTGCCTGGAGTGGGCAAGAGACCCAGTACTTC.

This clone appeared a single time. The chain couples TRBV5-4 to TRBJ1-1; D ambiguous. Germline values: CDR1 SGHNT, CDR2 YYREEE (reference sequence). The CDR3 extends over 14 amino acids. CDR3 loop: CVLSMGGVGTEAFF. In nucleotides, the CDR3 is TGTGTTCTCTCGATGGGAGGCGTGGGGACTGAAGCTTTCTTT.

The chain uses TRBV6-1 and TRBJ2-3; a possible D gene is TRBD2 (5 bases). Trimming cost V 7 bases and J 4 bases, with 15 bases left between them. The germline CDR1 and CDR2 sequences are MNHNS and SASEGT. The CDR3 has 14 amino acids. The CDR3 nucleotides are TGTGCCAGCAAAACTAGTGAGCTGTCAGATACGCAGTATTTT. Protein: CASKTSELSDTQYF.